One sample yielded the 19 T cell receptor beta chains listed below, sequenced in a study of blood T cell repertoires in COVID-19. Produced via immunoSEQ multiplex PCR; TCRdb's table is partial and in-frame only. Of under 300,000 clones in the sample, roughly 86% were seen once. Sequenced input: PBMCs or T cells enriched from blood (not recorded which). These receptors all come from a woman aged 25-40 years who had recovered from COVID-19.

The table lists this clone with a few counts. Other DNA sequences in this sample translate to the same CDR3. The V gene is TRBV7-9, the J gene TRBJ1-5, with D unclear. Trimming cost V 3 bases and J 5 bases, with 5 bases left between them. Germline CDR1 is SEHNR and CDR2 is FQNEAQ (reference sequence). CDR3 length equals 12 residues. CDR3 in DNA: TGTGCCAGCAGCTTCTCAGATCAGCCCCAGCATTTT. As protein: CASSFSDQPQHF.

The rearrangement links TRBV28 to TRBJ1-1; a weak D match, TRBD1 (5 bases). V was cut by 3 bases and J by 4 bases, with 12 bases left in between. The germline V gene encodes CDR1 MDHEN and CDR2 SYDVKM. CDR3 length equals 14 residues. This chain's CDR3 is CASSLKSGGTEAFF. CDR3 bases: TGTGCCAGCAGTTTGAAGTCGGGGGGCACTGAAGCTTTCTTT.

The chain recombines TRBV5-1 with TRBJ2-1; possible D gene TRBD2, 6 bases. Germline loops: CDR1 SGHRS, CDR2 YFSETQ. The CDR3 has 15 amino acids. The V end lost 1 base, the J end lost 2 bases, and 10 bases lay between the germline ends. This chain's CDR3 is CASSLRDSAYNEQFF. The CDR3 DNA reads as TGCGCCAGCAGCTTGCGGGACTCCGCCTACAATGAGCAGTTCTTC.

This chain links TRBV28 with TRBJ1-2; 7 positions match TRBD1. The germline gives CDR1 MDHEN, CDR2 SYDVKM. This CDR3 is built from 15 residues. J was trimmed by 5 bases and V by 6 bases; bases with no gene match: 12. The CDR3 is CASSPTSDRTYGYTF. CDR3 sequence (DNA): TGTGCCAGCAGCCCAACCTCGGACAGGACTTATGGCTACACCTTC.

J is TRBJ1-6 and V is TRBV4-3, with 10 bases lining up with TRBD1. V lost 1 base and J lost 8; bases outside the gene matches: 5. The germline CDR1 and CDR2 sequences are LGHNA and YSLEER. The CDR3 is made up of 16 amino acids. This CDR3 reads CASSQVLGQGHSPLHF. For the CDR3, the DNA is TGCGCCAGCAGCCAAGTTCTGGGACAGGGGCATTCACCCCTCCACTTT.

CDR3 in DNA: TGTGCCAGCAGTTTACTAGCCGGGACAGGGACTACAGATACGCAGTATTTT. Residues: CASSLLAGTGTTDTQYF. V and J are TRBV27 and TRBJ2-3, with 9 bases aligning to TRBD1. With 2 bases clipped from V and 3 bases from J, the junction kept 9 bases outside the gene matches. Germline CDR1 and CDR2: MNHEY and SMNVEV (reference sequence). The CDR3 is 17 residues long.

The gene calls are TRBV7-6 and TRBJ2-6, with 12 bases that match TRBD2. Germline V CDR1 and CDR2: SGHVS, FNYEAQ. The CDR3 totals 17 residues. V lost 5 bases and J lost 2; bases outside the gene matches: 4. Here the CDR3 DNA reads TGTGCCAGCAGCGAACCTAGCGGGGGGGCTGGGGCCAACGTCCTGACTTTC. Protein: CASSEPSGGAGANVLTF.

J is TRBJ2-7 and V is TRBV27; 7 bases are shared with TRBD2. The CDR3 totals 16 residues. Unmatched junction bases numbered 15, after V lost 6 bases and J lost 4 bases. In germline, CDR1 is MNHEY, CDR2 SMNVEV (reference sequence). CDR3 nucleotides: TGTGCCAGCAGCCCTCGGGGAGGGAGAGGCGAGTACGAGCAGTACTTC. Amino acids: CASSPRGGRGEYEQYF.

The rearrangement uses TRBV4-2 and TRBJ1-1; 7 bases match TRBD1. V shed 4 bases and J 1 base; nucleotides not matched to a gene: 6. Germline V lookup: CDR1 LGHNA, CDR2 YNFKEQ. The CDR3 runs to 15 residues. CDR3 nucleotides: TGTGCCAGCAGCCGCCGGGACAGCAAGAACACTGAAGCTTTCTTT. Translating gives CASSRRDSKNTEAFF.

The V call is TRBV19, the J call TRBJ2-3, with TRBD2 matching over 7 bases. The CDR3 is 17 amino acids. Germline CDR1 reads LNHDA; CDR2 reads SQIVND (reference sequence). V shed 4 bases and J 9 bases; nucleotides not matched to a gene: 19. The CDR3 loop reads CASSREPGGSGVGTQYF. CDR3 coding DNA: TGTGCCAGTAGTAGAGAGCCGGGAGGTTCGGGTGTGGGAACGCAGTATTTT.

This clone has more than one count but fewer than ten. The chain recombines TRBV9 with TRBJ2-1, with TRBD1 matching 9 bases. CDR3 length equals 15 residues. Looked up from germline, CDR1 is SGDLS and CDR2 is YYNGEE. V trimming: 3 bases; J trimming: 2 bases; junction bases outside the gene matches: 3. The CDR3 DNA follows: TGTGCCAGCAGCGGGACAGGGGATACCTACAATGAGCAGTTCTTC. It specifies CASSGTGDTYNEQFF.

The sample holds one count of this clone. The V call is TRBV19, the J call TRBJ2-5; D remains ambiguous. There are 13 residues in the CDR3. V shed 1 base and J shed 5 bases, with 8 bases lying between them. The germline V gene encodes CDR1 LNHDA and CDR2 SQIVND (reference sequence). This CDR3 reads CASSIVLRETQYF. CDR3 DNA: TGTGCCAGTAGTATAGTACTAAGGGAGACCCAGTACTTC.

The CDR3, as DNA: TGCGCCAGCAGCCACAGGACAGGGGGCATGTACGAGCAGTACTTC. This translates into CASSHRTGGMYEQYF. V usage is TRBV4-3 and J usage is TRBJ2-7; TRBD1 agrees at 11 bases. J lost 4 bases, V lost 3 bases, and 5 bases had no gene match. CDR3 length: 15 residues. Germline values: CDR1 LGHNA, CDR2 YSLEER.

The rearrangement uses TRBV5-5 and TRBJ1-2; TRBD1 aligns across 10 bases. Germline trimming cut 4 bases from V and 4 bases from J; bases unmatched to any gene: 10. Germline CDR1 SGHKS, CDR2 YYEKEE (reference sequence). CDR3 size: 16 residues. The CDR3 DNA reads as TGTGCCAGCAGCCAAAATACAAGGACAGGGGGCTATGGCTACACCTTC. It encodes CASSQNTRTGGYGYTF.

The rearrangement links TRBV5-1 to TRBJ1-1; the D is unclear. This CDR3 spans 16 amino acids. Trimming took 1 base from V and 5 from J, leaving 18 bases between them. Germline values: CDR1 SGHRS, CDR2 YFSETQ. As DNA, the CDR3 is TGCGCCAGCAGCTTGTTGACAACCCCGAGGAGGACTGAAGCTTTCTTT. The encoded protein is CASSLLTTPRRTEAFF.

The chain is built from TRBV6-5 and TRBJ2-1; D is uncertain. This CDR3 is built from 15 residues. Between the trimmed V and J ends, which lost 3 bases and 2 bases, there was a span of 11 bases. Germline CDR1 reads MNHEY; CDR2 reads SVGAGI. CDR3 residues: CASSYSTATYNEQFF. The CDR3 DNA sequence: TGTGCCAGCAGTTATTCCACAGCCACCTACAATGAGCAGTTCTTC.

The V call is TRBV11-3, the J call TRBJ2-7; tentative D call: TRBD2 (5 bases). CDR3 length equals 14 residues. Germline CDR1 is SGHNT and CDR2 is YENEEA. V was clipped by 2 bases and J by 2 bases, with 10 bases between them. The CDR3 nucleotides read TGTGCCAGCAGCTTACTAGCCAGGACCTACGAGCAGTACTTC. This gives the protein CASSLLARTYEQYF.

This rearrangement joins TRBV5-1 to TRBJ1-6; 7 bases line up with TRBD1. Germline values: CDR1 SGHRS, CDR2 YFSETQ. This CDR3 comprises 15 residues. Losses at the gene ends were 0 bases for V and 7 bases for J; bases not matched to a gene: 4. The CDR3 bases are TGCGCCAGCAGCTTGGTCCAGGGGGGCAATTCACCCCTCCACTTT. Amino acid sequence: CASSLVQGGNSPLHF.

This clone was recorded once. The rearrangement links TRBV10-3 to TRBJ1-1; D possibly corresponds to TRBD1 (6 bases). Germline V gene lookup returns CDR1 ENHRY and CDR2 SYGVKD. The V end lost 2 bases, the J end lost 4 bases, and 14 bases lay between the germline ends. This CDR3 spans 15 amino acids. The CDR3 is CAISETQGRSTEAFF. CDR3 DNA sequence: TGTGCCATCAGTGAGACACAGGGAAGGTCCACTGAAGCTTTCTTT.